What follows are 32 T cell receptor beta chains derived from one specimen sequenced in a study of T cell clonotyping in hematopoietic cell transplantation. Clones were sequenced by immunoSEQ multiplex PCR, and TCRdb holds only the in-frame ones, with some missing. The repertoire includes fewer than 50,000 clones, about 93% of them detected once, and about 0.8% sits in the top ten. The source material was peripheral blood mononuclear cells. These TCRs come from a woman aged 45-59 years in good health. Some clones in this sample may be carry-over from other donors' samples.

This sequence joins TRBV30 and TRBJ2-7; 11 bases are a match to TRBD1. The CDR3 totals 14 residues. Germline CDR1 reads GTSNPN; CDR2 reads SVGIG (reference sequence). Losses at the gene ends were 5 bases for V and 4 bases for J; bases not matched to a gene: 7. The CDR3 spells CAWVTGQGEYEQYF. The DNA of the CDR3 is TGTGCCTGGGTAACGGGACAGGGGGAATACGAGCAGTACTTC.

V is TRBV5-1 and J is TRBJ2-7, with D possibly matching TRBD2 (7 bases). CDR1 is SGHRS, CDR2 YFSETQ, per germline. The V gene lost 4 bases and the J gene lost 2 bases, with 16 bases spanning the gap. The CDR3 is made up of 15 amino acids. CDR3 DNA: TGCGCCAGCAGCGAGAGGGGGGGAGTCCCCTACGAGCAGTACTTC. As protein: CASSERGGVPYEQYF.

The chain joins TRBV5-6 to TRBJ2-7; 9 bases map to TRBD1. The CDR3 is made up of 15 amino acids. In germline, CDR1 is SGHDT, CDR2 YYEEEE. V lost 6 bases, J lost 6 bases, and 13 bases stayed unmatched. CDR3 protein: CASIPRGTGPPEQYF. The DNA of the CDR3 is TGTGCCAGCATCCCTCGGGGGACAGGGCCGCCCGAGCAGTACTTC.

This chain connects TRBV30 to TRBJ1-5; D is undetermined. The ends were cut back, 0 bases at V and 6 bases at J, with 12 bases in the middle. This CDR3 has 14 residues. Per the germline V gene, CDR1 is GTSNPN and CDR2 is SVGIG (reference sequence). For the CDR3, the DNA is TGTGCCTGGAGTGTGGGCACCGCGGGTCAGCCCCAGCATTTT. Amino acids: CAWSVGTAGQPQHF.

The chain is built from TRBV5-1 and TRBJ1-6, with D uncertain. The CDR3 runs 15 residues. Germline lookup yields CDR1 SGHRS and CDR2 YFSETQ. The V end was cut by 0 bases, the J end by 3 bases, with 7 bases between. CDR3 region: CASSLEVSYNSPLHF. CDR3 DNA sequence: TGCGCCAGCAGCTTGGAGGTGAGCTATAATTCACCCCTCCACTTT.

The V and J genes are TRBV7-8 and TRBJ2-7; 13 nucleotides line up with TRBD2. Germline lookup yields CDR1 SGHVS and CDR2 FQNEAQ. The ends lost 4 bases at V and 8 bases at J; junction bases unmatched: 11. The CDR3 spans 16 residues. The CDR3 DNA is TGTGCCAGCAGCTCCCCGAGGACTAGCGGGGGTCGAAAGCAGTACTTC. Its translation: CASSSPRTSGGRKQYF.

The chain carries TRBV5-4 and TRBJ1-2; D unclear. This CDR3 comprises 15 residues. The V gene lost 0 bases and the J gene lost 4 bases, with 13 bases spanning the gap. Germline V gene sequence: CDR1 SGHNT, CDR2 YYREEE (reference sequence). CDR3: CASSLAPGFGYGYTF. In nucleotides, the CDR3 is TGTGCCAGCAGCTTGGCTCCCGGGTTCGGCTATGGCTACACCTTC.

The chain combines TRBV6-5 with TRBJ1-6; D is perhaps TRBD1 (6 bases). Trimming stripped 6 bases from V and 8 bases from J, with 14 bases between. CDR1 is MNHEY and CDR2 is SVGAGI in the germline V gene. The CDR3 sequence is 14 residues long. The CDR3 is CASSLGQFHSPLHF. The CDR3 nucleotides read TGTGCCAGCAGCCTGGGACAATTTCATTCACCCCTCCACTTT.

The CDR3 here is CASSLGLAGGPYNEQFF. For the CDR3, the DNA is TGTGCCAGCAGCTTAGGTTTAGCGGGGGGACCCTACAATGAGCAGTTCTTC. V is TRBV7-8 and J is TRBJ2-1, with TRBD2 identical over 10 bases. The CDR3 totals 17 residues. V shed 1 base and J 2 bases; nucleotides not matched to a gene: 5. Germline V gene data show CDR1 as SGHVS and CDR2 as FQNEAQ.

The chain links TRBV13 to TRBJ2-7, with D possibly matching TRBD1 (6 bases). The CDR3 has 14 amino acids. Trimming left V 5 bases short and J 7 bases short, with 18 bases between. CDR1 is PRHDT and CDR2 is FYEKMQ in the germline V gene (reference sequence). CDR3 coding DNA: TGTGCCAGCAGCCCAAACAGGGAGATCAGGGAGCAGTACTTC. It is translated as CASSPNREIREQYF.

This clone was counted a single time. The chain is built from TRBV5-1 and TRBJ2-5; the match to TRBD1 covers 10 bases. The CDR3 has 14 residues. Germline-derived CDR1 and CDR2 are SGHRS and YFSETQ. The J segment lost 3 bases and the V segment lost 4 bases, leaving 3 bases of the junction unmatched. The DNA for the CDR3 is TGCGCCAGCAGCCCTGGACAGGGGGAAGAGACCCAGTACTTC. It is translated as CASSPGQGEETQYF.

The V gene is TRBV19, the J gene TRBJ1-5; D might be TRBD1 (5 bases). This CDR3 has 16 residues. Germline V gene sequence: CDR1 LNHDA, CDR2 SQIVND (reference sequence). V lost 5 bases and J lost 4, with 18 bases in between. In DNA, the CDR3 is TGTGCCAGTAGTTTACCGGGACTCAAGAAAAATCAGCCCCAGCATTTT. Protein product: CASSLPGLKKNQPQHF.

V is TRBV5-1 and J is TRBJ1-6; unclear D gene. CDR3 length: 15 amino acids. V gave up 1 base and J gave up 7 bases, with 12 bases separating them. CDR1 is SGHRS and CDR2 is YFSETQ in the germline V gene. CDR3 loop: CASSLKNSENSPLHF. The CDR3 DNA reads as TGCGCCAGCAGCTTGAAGAACAGTGAAAATTCACCCCTCCACTTT.

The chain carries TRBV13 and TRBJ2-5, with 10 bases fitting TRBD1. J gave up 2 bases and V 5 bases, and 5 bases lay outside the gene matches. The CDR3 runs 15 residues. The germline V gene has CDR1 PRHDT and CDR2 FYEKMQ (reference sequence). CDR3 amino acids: CASSRTGGFQETQYF. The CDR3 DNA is TGTGCCAGCAGCCGGACAGGGGGGTTTCAAGAGACCCAGTACTTC.

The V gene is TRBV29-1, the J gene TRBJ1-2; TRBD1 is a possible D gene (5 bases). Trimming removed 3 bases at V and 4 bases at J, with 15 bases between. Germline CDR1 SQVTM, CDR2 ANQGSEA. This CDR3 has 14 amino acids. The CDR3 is CSVEGDSRVYGYTF. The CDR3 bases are TGCAGCGTTGAGGGAGACAGTCGGGTCTATGGCTACACCTTC.

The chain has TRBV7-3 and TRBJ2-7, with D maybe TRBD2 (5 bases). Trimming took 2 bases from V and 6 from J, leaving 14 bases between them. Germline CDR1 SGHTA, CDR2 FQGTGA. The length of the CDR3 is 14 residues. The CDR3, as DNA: TGTGCCAGCAGCTTAGGAGAGGGATCCATCGAGCAGTACTTC. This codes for CASSLGEGSIEQYF. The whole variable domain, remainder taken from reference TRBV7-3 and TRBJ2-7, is GAGVSQTPSNKVTEKGKYVELRCDPISGHTALYWYRQSLGQGPEFLIYFQGTGAADDSGLPNDRFFAVRPEGSVSTLKIQRTERGDSAVYLCASSLGEGSIEQYFGPGTRLTVT.

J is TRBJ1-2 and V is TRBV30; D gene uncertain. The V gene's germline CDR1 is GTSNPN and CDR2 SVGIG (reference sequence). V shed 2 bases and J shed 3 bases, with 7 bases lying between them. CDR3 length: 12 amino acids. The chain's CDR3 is CAWSRGDYGYTF. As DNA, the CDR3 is TGTGCCTGGAGTCGGGGAGACTATGGCTACACCTTC.

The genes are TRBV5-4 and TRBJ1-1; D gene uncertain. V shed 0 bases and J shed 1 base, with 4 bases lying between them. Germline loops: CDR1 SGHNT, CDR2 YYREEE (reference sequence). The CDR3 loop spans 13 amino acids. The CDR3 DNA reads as TGTGCCAGCAGCTTGGATCGGAACACTGAAGCTTTCTTT. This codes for CASSLDRNTEAFF. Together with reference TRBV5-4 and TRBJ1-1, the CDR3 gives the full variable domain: ETGVTQSPTHLIKTRGQQVTLRCSSQSGHNTVSWYQQALGQGPQFIFQYYREEENGRGNFPPRFSGLQFPNYSSELNVNALELDDSALYLCASSLDRNTEAFFGQGTRLTVV.

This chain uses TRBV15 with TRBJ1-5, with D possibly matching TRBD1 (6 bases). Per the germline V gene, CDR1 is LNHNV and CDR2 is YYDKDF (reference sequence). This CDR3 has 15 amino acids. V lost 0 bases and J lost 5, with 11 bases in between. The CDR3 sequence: CATSRDRDTYQPQHF. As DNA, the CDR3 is TGTGCCACCAGCAGAGATAGGGACACTTATCAGCCCCAGCATTTT.

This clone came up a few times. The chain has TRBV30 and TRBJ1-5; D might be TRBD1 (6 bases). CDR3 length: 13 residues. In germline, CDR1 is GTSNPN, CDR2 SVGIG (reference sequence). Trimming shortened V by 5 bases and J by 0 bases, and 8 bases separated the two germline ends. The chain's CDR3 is CAWRTDSNQPQHF. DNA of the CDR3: TGTGCCTGGCGGACAGATAGCAATCAGCCCCAGCATTTT.

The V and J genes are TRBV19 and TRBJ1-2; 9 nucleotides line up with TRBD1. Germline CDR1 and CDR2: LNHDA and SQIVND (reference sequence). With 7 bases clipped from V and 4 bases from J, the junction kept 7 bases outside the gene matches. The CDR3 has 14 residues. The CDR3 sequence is CASKGDRVTYGYTF. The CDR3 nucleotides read TGTGCCAGTAAGGGGGACAGGGTTACCTATGGCTACACCTTC.

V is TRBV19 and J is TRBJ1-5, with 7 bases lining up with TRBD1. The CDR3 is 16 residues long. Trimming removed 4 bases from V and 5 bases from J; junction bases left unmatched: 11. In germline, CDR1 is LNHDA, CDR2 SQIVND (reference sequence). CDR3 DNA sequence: TGTGCCAGTAGTACGACCCCGACAGGGATCCATCAGCCCCAGCATTTT. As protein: CASSTTPTGIHQPQHF. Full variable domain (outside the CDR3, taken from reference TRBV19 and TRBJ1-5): DGGITQSPKYLFRKEGQNVTLSCEQNLNHDAMYWYRQDPGQGLRLIYYSQIVNDFQKGDIAEGYSVSREKKESFPLTVTSAQKNPTAFYLCASSTTPTGIHQPQHFGDGTRLSIL.

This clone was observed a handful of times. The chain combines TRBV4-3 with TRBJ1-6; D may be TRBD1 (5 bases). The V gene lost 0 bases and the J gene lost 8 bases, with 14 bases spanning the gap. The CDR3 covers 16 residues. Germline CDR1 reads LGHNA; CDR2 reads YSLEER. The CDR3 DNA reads TGCGCCAGCAGCCAAGATCTTGGGGGGTTTGATTCACCCCTCCACTTT. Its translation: CASSQDLGGFDSPLHF.

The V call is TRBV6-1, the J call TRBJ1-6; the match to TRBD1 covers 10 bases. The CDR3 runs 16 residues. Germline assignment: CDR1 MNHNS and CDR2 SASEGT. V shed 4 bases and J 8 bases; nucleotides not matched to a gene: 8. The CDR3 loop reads CASSAGQGLGDSPLHF. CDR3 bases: TGTGCCAGCAGTGCGGGACAGGGGCTCGGCGATTCACCCCTCCACTTT.

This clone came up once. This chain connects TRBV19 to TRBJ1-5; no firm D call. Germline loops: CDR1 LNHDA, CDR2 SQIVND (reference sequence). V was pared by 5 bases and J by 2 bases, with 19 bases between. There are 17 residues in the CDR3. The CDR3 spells CASSPLGLGRGNQPQHF. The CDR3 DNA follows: TGTGCCAGTAGTCCCCTGGGGTTAGGTAGGGGCAATCAGCCCCAGCATTTT. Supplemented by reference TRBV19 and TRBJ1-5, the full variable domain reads DGGITQSPKYLFRKEGQNVTLSCEQNLNHDAMYWYRQDPGQGLRLIYYSQIVNDFQKGDIAEGYSVSREKKESFPLTVTSAQKNPTAFYLCASSPLGLGRGNQPQHFGDGTRLSIL.

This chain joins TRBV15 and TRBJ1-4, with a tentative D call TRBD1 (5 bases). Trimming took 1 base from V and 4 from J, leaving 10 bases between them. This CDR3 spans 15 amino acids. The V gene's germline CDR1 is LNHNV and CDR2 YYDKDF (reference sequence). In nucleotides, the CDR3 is TGTGCCACCAGCAGAGCGGGGGGGGATAATGAAAAACTGTTTTTT. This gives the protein CATSRAGGDNEKLFF.

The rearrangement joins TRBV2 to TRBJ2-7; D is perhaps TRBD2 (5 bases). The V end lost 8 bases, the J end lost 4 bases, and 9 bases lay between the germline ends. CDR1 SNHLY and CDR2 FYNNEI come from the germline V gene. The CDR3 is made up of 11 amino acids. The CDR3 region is CASLEEYEQYF. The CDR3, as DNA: TGTGCCAGCTTGGAGGAATACGAGCAGTACTTC.

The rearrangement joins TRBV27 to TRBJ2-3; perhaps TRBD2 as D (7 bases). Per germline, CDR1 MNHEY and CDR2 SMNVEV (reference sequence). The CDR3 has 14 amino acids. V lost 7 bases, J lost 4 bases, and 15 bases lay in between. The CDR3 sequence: CASKRGGASDTQYF. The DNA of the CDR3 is TGTGCCAGCAAAAGGGGGGGCGCTTCAGATACGCAGTATTTT.

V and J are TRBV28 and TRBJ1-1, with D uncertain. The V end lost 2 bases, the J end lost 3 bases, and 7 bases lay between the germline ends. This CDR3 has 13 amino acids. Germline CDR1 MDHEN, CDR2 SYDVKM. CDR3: CASSLIWDTEAFF. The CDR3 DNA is TGTGCCAGCAGTTTAATTTGGGACACTGAAGCTTTCTTT.

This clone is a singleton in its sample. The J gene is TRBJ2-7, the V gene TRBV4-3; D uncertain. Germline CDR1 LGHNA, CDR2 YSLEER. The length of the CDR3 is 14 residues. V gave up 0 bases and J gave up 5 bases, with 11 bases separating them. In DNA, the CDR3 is TGCGCCAGCAGCCAAGATTTCGGCCAGAACGAGCAGTACTTC. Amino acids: CASSQDFGQNEQYF.

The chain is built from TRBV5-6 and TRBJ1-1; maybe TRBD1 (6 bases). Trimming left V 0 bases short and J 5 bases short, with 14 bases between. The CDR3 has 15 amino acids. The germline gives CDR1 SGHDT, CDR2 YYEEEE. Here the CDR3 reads CASSLVGQGLTEAFF. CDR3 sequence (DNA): TGTGCCAGCAGCTTGGTCGGCCAGGGGTTGACTGAAGCTTTCTTT. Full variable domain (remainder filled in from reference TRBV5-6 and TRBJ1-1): DAGVTQSPTHLIKTRGQQVTLRCSPKSGHDTVSWYQQALGQGPQFIFQYYEEEERQRGNFPDRFSGHQFPNYSSELNVNALLLGDSALYLCASSLVGQGLTEAFFGQGTRLTVV.

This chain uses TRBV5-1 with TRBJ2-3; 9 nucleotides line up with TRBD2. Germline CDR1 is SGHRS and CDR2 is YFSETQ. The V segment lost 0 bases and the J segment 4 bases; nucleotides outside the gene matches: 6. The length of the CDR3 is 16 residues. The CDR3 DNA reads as TGCGCCAGCAGCTTGGTAGGCGGGGGGGGTGCAGATACGCAGTATTTT. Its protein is CASSLVGGGGADTQYF.